This record covers a single T cell receptor beta chain. This receptor's antigen is unknown. No quality values exist for individual bases; no much larger clone is one base distant. This entry comes from a study of blood T cell repertoires in COVID-19 (dated by TCRdb to between 2020 and 2021). Regarding the complete study: The collaborator samples originated in the United States, Italy and Spain and spanned the acute and convalescent phases of COVID-19. Deeply sampled blood TCRbeta repertoires from subjects exposed to, actively infected with, or recovered from COVID-19 were included in the dataset. The repertoires were made available in a free public database intended to serve as a resource for research on the immune response to SARS-CoV-2. Where available, HLA class I and class II types were taken from metadata supplied by the sample provider and were not determined by assay-based typing. The samples were drawn from the first 160 participants of the ongoing ImmuneRACE study and from more than 1,000 subjects provided by 6 global collaborators. The prospective study material was composed of cDNA or gDNA derived from T cells, B-cell-depleted T cells, or PBMCs. A de-identified subject ID, COVID-19 status, age in years and sex were almost always included in the sample metadata. The paper as a whole reports these results and caveats: Clinical and demographic metadata were provided uncurated, with the amount varying by source and participant.

The CDR3 contains 12 residues, cysteine and phenylalanine counted. Only the CDR3 portion is preserved as DNA: 36 bases, with reading frame beginning at the first base. The germline V gene (reference sequence) gives CDR1 as GTSNPN and CDR2 as SVGIG. Trimming takes 1 base from V and 3 bases from J, and the germline ends sit 7 bases apart. TCRbeta CDR3 regions were amplified from genomic DNA by means of the immunoSEQ Assay, a bias-controlled multiplex PCR. The paper's processing steps were these. Within the assay, amplification of reference gene primers was used to estimate how many nucleated cells each sample contained. Sequence reads were collapsed and filtered to measure the absolute abundance of every unique TCRbeta CDR3 rearrangement. For each sample, productive Simpson clonality was calculated as the square root of Simpson's diversity index over productive rearrangements. TCRdb stores this immuneACCESS table with in-frame sequences only. Part of the clones is absent; in the studies checked, under half of the shortfall reflects unresolved V genes, and no reason is known for the rest. V and J calls and clone size are copied from that table; D and trimming were computed from the DNA. The sample includes 260,000 or so clones, with 83% observed a single time. The ten largest clones take up approximately 4% of the sample.

In the prospective study, participants were about 18 to 90 years old, resided in 20 to 30 geographic areas of the United States, and were enrolled through a virtual design. To assign participants to cohorts, the prospective study relied on clinical history that participants themselves reported in a screening survey and a study questionnaire. Exposed participants were defined as having been in contact with someone with a PCR-confirmed or clinician-diagnosed COVID-19 case within 2 weeks of study entry. Each participant in the prospective study had whole blood, serum and a nasopharyngeal or oropharyngeal swab collected by mobile phlebotomists. Participants in the prospective study had the option to provide additional blood draws and questionnaires over a roughly 2-month period. Before DNA extraction, blood samples from the prospective study were shipped at room temperature or frozen.

The rearranged segments are TRBV30 and TRBJ2-7; matching of 5 bases hints at TRBD1 as the D gene. Sequenced: PBMCs or T cells enriched from blood (not recorded which). The TCR originated in a woman aged 40 to 50 who had been exposed to COVID-19. The CDR3 protein is CAWSGTHYEQYF. In nucleotides, the sequence is TGTGCCTGGAGTGGGACACACTACGAGCAGTACTTC.